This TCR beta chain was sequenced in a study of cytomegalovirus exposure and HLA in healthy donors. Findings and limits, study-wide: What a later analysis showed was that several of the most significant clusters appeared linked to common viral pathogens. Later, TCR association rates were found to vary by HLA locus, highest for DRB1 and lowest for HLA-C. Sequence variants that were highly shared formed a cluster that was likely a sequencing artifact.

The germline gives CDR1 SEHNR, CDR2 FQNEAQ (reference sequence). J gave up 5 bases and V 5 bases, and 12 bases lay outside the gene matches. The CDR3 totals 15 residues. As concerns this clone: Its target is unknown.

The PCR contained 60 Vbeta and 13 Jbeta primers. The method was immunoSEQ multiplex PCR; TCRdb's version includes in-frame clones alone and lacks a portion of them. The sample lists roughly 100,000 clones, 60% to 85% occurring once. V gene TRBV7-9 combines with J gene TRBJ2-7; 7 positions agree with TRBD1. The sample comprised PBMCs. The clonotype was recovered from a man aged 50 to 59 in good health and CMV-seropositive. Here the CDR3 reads CASSETGLVSHEQYF. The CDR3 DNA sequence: TGTGCCAGCAGCGAGACAGGGTTAGTCTCGCACGAGCAGTACTTC.